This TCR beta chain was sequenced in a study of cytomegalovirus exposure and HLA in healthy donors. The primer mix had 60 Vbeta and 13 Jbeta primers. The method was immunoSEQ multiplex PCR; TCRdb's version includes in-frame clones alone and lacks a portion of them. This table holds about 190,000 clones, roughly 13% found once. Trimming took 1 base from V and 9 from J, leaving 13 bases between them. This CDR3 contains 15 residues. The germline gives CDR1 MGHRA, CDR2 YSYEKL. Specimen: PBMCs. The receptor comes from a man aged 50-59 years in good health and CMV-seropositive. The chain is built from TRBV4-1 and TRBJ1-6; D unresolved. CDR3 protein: CASSQVGLLFSPLHF. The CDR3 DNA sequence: TGCGCCAGCAGCCAAGTAGGACTCCTGTTTTCACCCCTCCACTTT.